Here is one T cell receptor (beta chain) with its context. This sample was taken from a study of blood T cell repertoires in COVID-19. Study-wide background: Whether acute or convalescent, the COVID-19 samples came from the United States, Italy and Spain.

Per the original data handling: Amplification with reference gene primers provided the estimates of nucleated cell counts. Generated by immunoSEQ multiplex PCR, the TCRdb table keeps only in-frame clones and is missing some. For V, J and clone size, that table is used; D and trimming come from the DNA. The data show some 140,000 clones, around 78% seen once. The J segment lost 8 bases and the V segment lost 3 bases, leaving 5 bases of the junction unmatched. The CDR3 runs 13 residues. V is TRBV12-3 or TRBV12-4 and J is TRBJ1-2; TRBD1 matches at 8 bases. The receptor's source is a human donor in a cohort sampled during active COVID-19. The sequenced sample was peripheral blood. CDR3 coding DNA: TGTGCCAGCAGTTTCGGTCAGGGGGCGGGCTACACCTTC. Its protein product is CASSFGQGAGYTF.